This T cell receptor beta chain was found in a study of blood T cell repertoires in COVID-19. Researchers sorted participants into cohorts using their self-reported clinical history. In the original workflow: It was from reference gene primer amplification that nucleated cell counts were estimated. Produced via immunoSEQ multiplex PCR; TCRdb's table is partial and in-frame only. That table gives V, J and clone size, and the DNA gave D and trimming. The sample yields about 380,000 clones, roughly 91% seen once. The junction had 8 bases not matched to a gene; V was cut back by 4 bases and J by 0 bases. This CDR3 is 17 amino acids long. Per the germline V gene, CDR1 is SGDLS and CDR2 is YYNGEE.

The sequenced material came from PBMCs or T cells enriched from blood (not recorded which). This clonotype was sampled from a woman under 30 who had recovered from COVID-19. The chain has TRBV9 and TRBJ2-2; 8 bases match TRBD2. The CDR3 region is CASSSNPGGANTGELFF. CDR3 bases: TGTGCCAGCAGCTCTAATCCCGGGGGGGCGAACACCGGGGAGCTGTTTTTT.